The 21 T cell receptor beta chains listed next were all sequenced from one sample in a study of blood T cell repertoires in COVID-19. Assay: immunoSEQ multiplex PCR; the TCRdb copy retains only in-frame clones and omits some. This sample has over 150,000 clones; over 80% occur once, and the top ten carry roughly 7.2%. The material sequenced was peripheral blood. Receptors were obtained from a woman in her thirties or forties with COVID-19, enrolled during active disease.

J is TRBJ1-3 and V is TRBV7-6; the match to TRBD1 covers 7 bases. The CDR3 consists of 15 residues. The V segment lost 5 bases and the J segment 0 bases; nucleotides outside the gene matches: 4. Looked up from germline, CDR1 is SGHVS and CDR2 is FNYEAQ. In nucleotides, the CDR3 is TGTGCCAGCAGCCCGGACAGGCCCTCTGGAAACACCATATATTTT. Its translation: CASSPDRPSGNTIYF.

The chain couples TRBV9 to TRBJ1-1, with 7 bases matching TRBD1. V shed 0 bases and J 1 base; nucleotides not matched to a gene: 6. Germline-derived CDR1 and CDR2 are SGDLS and YYNGEE. The CDR3 is 16 amino acids. DNA of the CDR3: TGTGCCAGCAGCGTAGGTTGGGACAGTAAGAACACTGAAGCTTTCTTT. Its protein is CASSVGWDSKNTEAFF. Together with reference TRBV9 and TRBJ1-1, the CDR3 gives the full variable domain: DSGVTQTPKHLITATGQRVTLRCSPRSGDLSVYWYQQSLDQGLQFLIQYYNGEERAKGNILERFSAQQFPDLHSELNLSSLELGDSALYFCASSVGWDSKNTEAFFGQGTRLTVV.

This chain uses TRBV7-3 with TRBJ2-7; the match to TRBD1 covers 7 bases. The CDR3 covers 18 residues. Germline values: CDR1 SGHTA, CDR2 FQGTGA. V gave up 5 bases and J gave up 4 bases; unmatched junction bases: 20. The CDR3 loop reads CASSLGPGAGGTSYEQYF. Here the CDR3 DNA reads TGTGCCAGCAGCCTAGGTCCCGGCGCAGGGGGTACTTCTTACGAGCAGTACTTC.

Points on this clone: In the same sample, other DNA sequences code for this CDR3. This rearrangement joins TRBV11-2 to TRBJ2-1, with TRBD1 as a possible D gene (6 bases). The germline V gene has CDR1 SGHAT and CDR2 FQNNGV. V lost 0 bases and J 4 bases, leaving 10 bases between the germline ends. The CDR3 loop spans 15 amino acids. CDR3 residues: CASSLDRGRYNEQFF. CDR3 sequence (DNA): TGTGCCAGCAGCTTAGACAGGGGTAGGTACAATGAGCAGTTCTTC.

The V call is TRBV19, the J call TRBJ2-1; D is ambiguous. Looked up from germline, CDR1 is LNHDA and CDR2 is SQIVND (reference sequence). The V end was cut by 1 base, the J end by 2 bases, with 6 bases between. This CDR3 comprises 14 residues. CDR3 nucleotide sequence: TGTGCCAGTAGTATAGGCAGTGCCTACAATGAGCAGTTCTTC. Its translation: CASSIGSAYNEQFF.

This clone was observed a handful of times. V and J are TRBV18 and TRBJ1-3, with 7 bases lining up with TRBD1. Germline trimming cut 5 bases from V and 4 bases from J; bases unmatched to any gene: 8. The CDR3 length is 15 residues. Germline CDR1 reads KGHSH; CDR2 reads LQKENI. The CDR3 here is CASSSGGDPGNTIYF. CDR3 in DNA: TGTGCCAGCTCATCAGGGGGAGATCCGGGAAACACCATATATTTT.

The genes are TRBV6-5 and TRBJ1-1, with no clear D. V lost 6 bases and J 3 bases, leaving 14 bases between the germline ends. From germline, CDR1 is MNHEY and CDR2 SVGAGI. The CDR3 has 14 residues. CDR3 protein: CASSVRVRDTEAFF. CDR3 nucleotide sequence: TGTGCCAGCAGCGTCCGGGTCCGGGACACTGAAGCTTTCTTT.

The genes are TRBV19 and TRBJ2-7; 11 bases map to TRBD1. This CDR3 has 15 residues. With 1 base clipped from V and 2 bases from J, the junction kept 1 base outside the gene matches. Germline loops: CDR1 LNHDA, CDR2 SQIVND (reference sequence). The CDR3 sequence is CASSIAGQGAYEQYF. CDR3 bases: TGTGCCAGTAGTATAGCGGGACAGGGGGCCTACGAGCAGTACTTC.

The chain carries TRBV20-1 and TRBJ1-2; D ambiguous. The germline CDR1 and CDR2 sequences are DFQATT and SNEGSKA (reference sequence). The CDR3 has 11 residues. Trimming stripped 4 bases from V and 4 bases from J, with 7 bases between. CDR3 in amino acids: CSANNLYGYTF. The CDR3 coding sequence is TGCAGTGCTAATAATCTCTATGGCTACACCTTC.

V and J are TRBV7-9 and TRBJ2-7; D remains ambiguous. V lost 5 bases and J 6 bases, leaving 14 bases between the germline ends. The CDR3 is made up of 13 amino acids. Germline V gene lookup returns CDR1 SEHNR and CDR2 FQNEAQ (reference sequence). This CDR3 is CASSVTGFSEQYF. The CDR3 nucleotides are TGTGCCAGCAGCGTCACCGGGTTCTCCGAGCAGTACTTC.

The chain has TRBV6-5 and TRBJ1-3; D is unresolved. Trimming removed 8 bases at V and 0 bases at J, with 11 bases between. This CDR3 spans 14 amino acids. The germline V gene has CDR1 MNHEY and CDR2 SVGAGI. The CDR3, as DNA: TGTGCCAGCGGTCGGGATCACTCTGGAAACACCATATATTTT. Protein product: CASGRDHSGNTIYF.

The V call is TRBV5-1, the J call TRBJ2-7, with 9 positions matching TRBD1. CDR1 is SGHRS and CDR2 is YFSETQ in the germline V gene. V trimming: 2 bases; J trimming: 5 bases; junction bases outside the gene matches: 8. CDR3 length equals 15 residues. The CDR3 protein is CASSFDRGARDEQYF. The DNA of the CDR3 is TGCGCCAGCAGCTTTGACAGGGGGGCGAGGGACGAGCAGTACTTC.

The rearrangement uses TRBV24-1 and TRBJ2-1, with a tentative D call TRBD1 (6 bases). The CDR3 totals 16 residues. The germline V gene has CDR1 KGHDR and CDR2 SFDVKD. Trimming stripped 3 bases from V and 7 bases from J, with 18 bases between. The CDR3 nucleotides read TGTGCCACCAGTGATCCAGACACCTTCAGGGGAAATGAGCAGTTCTTC. Protein product: CATSDPDTFRGNEQFF.

J is TRBJ2-1 and V is TRBV28, with 7 bases identical to TRBD2. This CDR3 has 15 residues. CDR1 is MDHEN and CDR2 is SYDVKM in the germline V gene. The ends lost 6 bases at V and 8 bases at J; junction bases unmatched: 13. The chain's CDR3 is CASSRSSGHTHEQFF. The DNA of the CDR3 is TGTGCCAGCAGCCGCTCTAGCGGTCACACCCATGAGCAGTTCTTC.

This chain uses TRBV5-6 with TRBJ1-6, with D possibly matching TRBD1 (5 bases). The length of the CDR3 is 15 residues. CDR1 and CDR2 from the germline V gene are SGHDT and YYEEEE. Trimming cost V 3 bases and J 8 bases, with 15 bases left between them. In nucleotides, the CDR3 is TGTGCCAGCAGCTCCCTTCAGGGTATGGATTCACCCCTCCACTTT. Amino acids: CASSSLQGMDSPLHF. Using reference TRBV5-6 and TRBJ1-6 for the parts outside the CDR3, the full variable domain is DAGVTQSPTHLIKTRGQQVTLRCSPKSGHDTVSWYQQALGQGPQFIFQYYEEEERQRGNFPDRFSGHQFPNYSSELNVNALLLGDSALYLCASSSLQGMDSPLHFGNGTRLTVT.

The chain employs TRBV29-1 and TRBJ2-5; a weak D match, TRBD1 (6 bases). Trimming shortened V by 3 bases and J by 5 bases, and 13 bases separated the two germline ends. Germline-derived CDR1 and CDR2 are SQVTM and ANQGSEA. This CDR3 has 13 residues. CDR3 bases: TGCAGCGTTGATGCAGGGGCAAGGGAGACCCAGTACTTC. Amino acid sequence: CSVDAGARETQYF.

V is TRBV19 and J is TRBJ2-7; tentative D call: TRBD1 (5 bases). The V gene lost 5 bases and the J gene lost 2 bases, with 13 bases spanning the gap. Germline CDR1 and CDR2: LNHDA and SQIVND (reference sequence). This CDR3 spans 14 amino acids. CDR3 DNA: TGTGCCAGTAGTCAGGCCCTGGGGCCCTACGAGCAGTACTTC. Translating gives CASSQALGPYEQYF.

The V and J genes are TRBV11-2 and TRBJ1-1; D ambiguous. The CDR3 length is 16 residues. The germline V and J ends were trimmed by 3 bases and 1 base, with 15 bases remaining between them. CDR1 and CDR2 from the germline V gene are SGHAT and FQNNGV. The CDR3 DNA is TGTGCCAGCAGCTTCCTGGGCCGACCGAGGAACACTGAAGCTTTCTTT. Translated: CASSFLGRPRNTEAFF.

The chain combines TRBV6-4 with TRBJ1-1; the D is unclear. With 0 bases removed from V and 4 bases from J, the gap between germline ends came to 6 bases. This CDR3 is 13 amino acids long. The germline V gene has CDR1 MRHNA and CDR2 SNTAGT. The CDR3 DNA reads as TGTGCCAGCAGTGACTCAAGGAGCACTGAAGCTTTCTTT. Protein product: CASSDSRSTEAFF.

The genes are TRBV19 and TRBJ1-2, with TRBD1 as a possible D gene (5 bases). The germline V gene has CDR1 LNHDA and CDR2 SQIVND (reference sequence). Trimming took 3 bases from V and 7 from J, leaving 18 bases between them. The CDR3 runs 15 residues. The CDR3 nucleotides are TGTGCCAGTAGTATGGACACGGCCTCGAAGCTTGGCTACACCTTC. It translates to CASSMDTASKLGYTF. The whole variable domain, remainder taken from reference TRBV19 and TRBJ1-2, is DGGITQSPKYLFRKEGQNVTLSCEQNLNHDAMYWYRQDPGQGLRLIYYSQIVNDFQKGDIAEGYSVSREKKESFPLTVTSAQKNPTAFYLCASSMDTASKLGYTFGSGTRLTVV.

This chain connects TRBV11-1 to TRBJ1-2, with D tentatively TRBD1 (6 bases). V lost 10 bases to trimming and J lost 2 bases, with 11 bases between them. This CDR3 has 12 residues. Germline CDR1 SGHAT, CDR2 FQDESV (reference sequence). The CDR3 nucleotides read TGTGCCACTGCCCAGGGGAACTATGGCTACACCTTC. Protein: CATAQGNYGYTF.